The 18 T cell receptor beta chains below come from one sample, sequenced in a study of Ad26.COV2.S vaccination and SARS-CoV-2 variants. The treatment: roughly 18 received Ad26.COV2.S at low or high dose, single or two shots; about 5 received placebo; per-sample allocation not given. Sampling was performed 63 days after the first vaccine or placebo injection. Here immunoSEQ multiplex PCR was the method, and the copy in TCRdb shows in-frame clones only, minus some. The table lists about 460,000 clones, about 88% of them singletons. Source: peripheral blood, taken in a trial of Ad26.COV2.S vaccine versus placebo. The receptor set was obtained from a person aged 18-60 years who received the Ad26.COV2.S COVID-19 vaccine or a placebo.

CDR3 loop: CASSLFWGATEAFF. CDR3 bases: TGCGCCAGCAGCTTGTTCTGGGGGGCGACTGAAGCTTTCTTT. V gene TRBV5-1 combines with J gene TRBJ1-1; TRBD1 is a possible D gene (6 bases). Between the trimmed V and J ends, which lost 1 base and 5 bases, there was a span of 12 bases. CDR1 SGHRS and CDR2 YFSETQ come from the germline V gene. CDR3 length equals 14 residues.

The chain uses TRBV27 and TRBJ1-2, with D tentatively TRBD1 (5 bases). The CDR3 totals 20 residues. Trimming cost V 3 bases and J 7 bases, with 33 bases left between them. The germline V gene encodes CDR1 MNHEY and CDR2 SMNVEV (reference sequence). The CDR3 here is CASSFLRERGLLRGSSGYTF. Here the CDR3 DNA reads TGTGCCAGCAGTTTCCTCAGGGAACGGGGCTTACTCCGGGGCTCTTCTGGCTACACCTTC.

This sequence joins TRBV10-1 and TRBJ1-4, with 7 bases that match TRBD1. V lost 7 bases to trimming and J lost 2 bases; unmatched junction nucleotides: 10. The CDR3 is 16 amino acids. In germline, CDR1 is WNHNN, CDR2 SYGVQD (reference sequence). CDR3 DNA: TGCGCCAGCATGGGCAGGGGGAGAGCCACTAATGAAAAACTGTTTTTT. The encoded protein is CASMGRGRATNEKLFF.

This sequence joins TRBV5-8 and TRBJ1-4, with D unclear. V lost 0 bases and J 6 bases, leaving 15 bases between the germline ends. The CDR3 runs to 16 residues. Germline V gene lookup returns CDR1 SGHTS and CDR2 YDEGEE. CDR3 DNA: TGTGCCAGCAGCTTGGCCACGGGTTGGGGAGATGAAAAACTGTTTTTT. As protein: CASSLATGWGDEKLFF.

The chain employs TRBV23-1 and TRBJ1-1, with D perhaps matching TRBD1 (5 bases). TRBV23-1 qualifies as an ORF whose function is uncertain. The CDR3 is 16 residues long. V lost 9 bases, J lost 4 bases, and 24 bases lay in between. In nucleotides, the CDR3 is TGCGCCAGGCAGGCGTGGGGGGGGAATTCGAGCACTGAAGCTTTCTTT. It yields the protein CARQAWGGNSSTEAFF.

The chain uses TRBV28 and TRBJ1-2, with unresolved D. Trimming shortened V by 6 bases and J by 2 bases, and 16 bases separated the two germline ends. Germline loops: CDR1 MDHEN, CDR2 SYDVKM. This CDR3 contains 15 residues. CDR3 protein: CASSRPPGGNYGYTF. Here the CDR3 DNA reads TGTGCCAGCAGCCGGCCCCCCGGCGGAAACTATGGCTACACCTTC.

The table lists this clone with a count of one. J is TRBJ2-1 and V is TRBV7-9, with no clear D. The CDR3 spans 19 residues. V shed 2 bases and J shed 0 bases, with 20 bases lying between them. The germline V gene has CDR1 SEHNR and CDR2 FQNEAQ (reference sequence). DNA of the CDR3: TGTGCCAGCAGCTTATTGACATCCCGTTATACTACCTCCTACAATGAGCAGTTCTTC. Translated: CASSLLTSRYTTSYNEQFF. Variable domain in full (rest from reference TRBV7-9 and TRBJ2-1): DTGVSQNPRHKITKRGQNVTFRCDPISEHNRLYWYRQTLGQGPEFLTYFQNEAQLEKSRLLSDRFSAERPKGSFSTLEIQRTEQGDSAMYLCASSLLTSRYTTSYNEQFFGPGTRLTVL.

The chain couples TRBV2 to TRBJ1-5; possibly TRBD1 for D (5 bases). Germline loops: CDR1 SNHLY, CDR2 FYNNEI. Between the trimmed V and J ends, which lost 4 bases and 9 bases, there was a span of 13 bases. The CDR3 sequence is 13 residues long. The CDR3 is CASSASEGTPQHF. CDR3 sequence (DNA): TGTGCCAGCAGTGCCTCAGAGGGGACGCCCCAGCATTTT.

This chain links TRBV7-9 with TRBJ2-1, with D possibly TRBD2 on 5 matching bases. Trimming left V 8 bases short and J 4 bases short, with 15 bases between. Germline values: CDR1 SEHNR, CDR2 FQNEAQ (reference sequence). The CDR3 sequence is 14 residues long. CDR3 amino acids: CASVRGSSYNEQFF. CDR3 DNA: TGTGCCAGCGTACGGGGATCGTCTTACAATGAGCAGTTCTTC.

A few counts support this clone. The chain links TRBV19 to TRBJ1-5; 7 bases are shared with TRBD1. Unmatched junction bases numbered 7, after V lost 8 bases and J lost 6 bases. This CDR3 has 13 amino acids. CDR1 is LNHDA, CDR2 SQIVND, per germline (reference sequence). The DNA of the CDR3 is TGTGCCAGTTCGAGGGGGCTCGGTCAGCCCCAGCATTTT. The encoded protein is CASSRGLGQPQHF.

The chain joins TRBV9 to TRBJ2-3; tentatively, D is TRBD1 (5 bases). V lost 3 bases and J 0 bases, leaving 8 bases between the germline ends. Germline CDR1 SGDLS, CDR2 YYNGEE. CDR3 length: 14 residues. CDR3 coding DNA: TGTGCCAGCAGCGCGCGACAGAGCACAGATACGCAGTATTTT. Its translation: CASSARQSTDTQYF.

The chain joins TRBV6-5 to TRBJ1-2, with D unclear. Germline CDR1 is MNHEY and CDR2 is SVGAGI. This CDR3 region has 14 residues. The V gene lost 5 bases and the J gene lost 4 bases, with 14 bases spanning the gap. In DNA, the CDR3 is TGTGCCAGCAGTCCGGACGGACGAGTCTATGGCTACACCTTC. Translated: CASSPDGRVYGYTF.

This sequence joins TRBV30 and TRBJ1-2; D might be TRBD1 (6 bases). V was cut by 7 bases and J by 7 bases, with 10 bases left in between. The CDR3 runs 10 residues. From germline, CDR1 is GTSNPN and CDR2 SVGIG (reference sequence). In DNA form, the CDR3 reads TGTGCCTACTCAGGGGTTGGCTACACCTTC. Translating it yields CAYSGVGYTF.

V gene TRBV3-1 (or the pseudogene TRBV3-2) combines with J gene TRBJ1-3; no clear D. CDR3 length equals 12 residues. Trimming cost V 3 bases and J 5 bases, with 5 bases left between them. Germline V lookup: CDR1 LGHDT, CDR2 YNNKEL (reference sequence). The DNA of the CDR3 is TGTGCCAGCAGCCAGGAACGAAACACCATATATTTT. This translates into CASSQERNTIYF.

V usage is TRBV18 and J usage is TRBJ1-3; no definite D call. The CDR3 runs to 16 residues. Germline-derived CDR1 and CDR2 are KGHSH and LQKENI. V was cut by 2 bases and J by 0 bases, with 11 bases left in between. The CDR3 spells CASSPVVLSSGNTIYF. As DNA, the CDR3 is TGTGCCAGCTCACCAGTGGTCCTTAGCTCTGGAAACACCATATATTTT.

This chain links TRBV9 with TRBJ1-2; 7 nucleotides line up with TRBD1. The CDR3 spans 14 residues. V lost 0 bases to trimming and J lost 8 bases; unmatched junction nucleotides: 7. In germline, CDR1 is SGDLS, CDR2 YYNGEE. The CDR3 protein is CASSVARTGQGYTF. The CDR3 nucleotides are TGTGCCAGCAGCGTAGCGCGGACAGGTCAAGGCTACACCTTC.

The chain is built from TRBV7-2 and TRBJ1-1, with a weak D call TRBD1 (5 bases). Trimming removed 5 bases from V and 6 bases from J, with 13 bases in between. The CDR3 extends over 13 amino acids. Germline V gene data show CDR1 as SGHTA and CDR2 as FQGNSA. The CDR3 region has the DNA TGTGCCAGCAGCCCGGGGCTTCGCGCTGAAGCTTTCTTT. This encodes CASSPGLRAEAFF.

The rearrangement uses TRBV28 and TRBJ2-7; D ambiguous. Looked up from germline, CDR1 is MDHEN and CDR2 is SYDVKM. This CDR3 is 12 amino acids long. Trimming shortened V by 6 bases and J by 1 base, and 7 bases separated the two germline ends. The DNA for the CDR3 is TGTGCCAGCAGAGAGCTTTCCTACGAGCAGTACTTC. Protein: CASRELSYEQYF.